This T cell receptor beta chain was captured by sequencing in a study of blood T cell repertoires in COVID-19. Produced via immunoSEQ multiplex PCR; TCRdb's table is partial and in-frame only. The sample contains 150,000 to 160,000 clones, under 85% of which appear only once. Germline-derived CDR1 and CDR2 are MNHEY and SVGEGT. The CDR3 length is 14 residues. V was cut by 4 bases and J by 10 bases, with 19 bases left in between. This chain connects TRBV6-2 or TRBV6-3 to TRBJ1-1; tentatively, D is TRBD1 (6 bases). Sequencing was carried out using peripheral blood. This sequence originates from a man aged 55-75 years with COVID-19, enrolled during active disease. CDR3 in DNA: TGTGCCAGCAGTTTGGGACACCCATCTTCTCCAGCTTTCTTT. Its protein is CASSLGHPSSPAFF.